Shown below are 21 T cell receptor beta chains from a single sample sequenced in a study of cytomegalovirus exposure and HLA in healthy donors. PCR primers comprised 60 Vbeta and 13 Jbeta primers. Sequencing was performed with immunoSEQ multiplex PCR; in TCRdb, only in-frame clones are kept and a portion is missing. Among 95,000 to 150,000 clones, approximately 17% were seen once, and the ten largest hold 2.9%. Sequenced: PBMCs. The receptors shown here come from a female donor in good health and CMV-seropositive.

The V call is TRBV2, the J call TRBJ2-7; D may be TRBD1 (6 bases). Germline V gene data show CDR1 as SNHLY and CDR2 as FYNNEI. CDR3 size: 15 residues. Trimming shortened V by 3 bases and J by 4 bases, and 16 bases separated the two germline ends. The chain's CDR3 is CASSDATGFMYEQYF. CDR3 coding DNA: TGTGCCAGCAGTGATGCTACAGGGTTTATGTACGAGCAGTACTTC.

The CDR3 spells CASSRGRGLTEAFF. In DNA form, the CDR3 reads TGTGCCAGCTCACGGGGCAGGGGGCTCACTGAAGCTTTCTTT. The chain uses TRBV14 and TRBJ1-1, with 8 bases fitting TRBD1. After removal of 8 bases from V and 4 bases from J, the junction contained 9 bases not matched to a gene. The CDR3 is made up of 14 amino acids. Germline V CDR1 and CDR2: SGHDN, FVKESK. The full variable domain, its missing parts supplied by reference TRBV14 and TRBJ1-1, is EAGVTQFPSHSVIEKGQTVTLRCDPISGHDNLYWYRRVMGKEIKFLLHFVKESKQDESGMPNNRFLAERTGGTYSTLKVQPAELEDSGVYFCASSRGRGLTEAFFGQGTRLTVV.

There are a few counts of this clone. The genes are TRBV28 and TRBJ1-2; D remains ambiguous. Deletions cut 5 bases from V and 4 bases from J, with 11 bases between. CDR3 length equals 13 residues. Per germline, CDR1 MDHEN and CDR2 SYDVKM. CDR3: CASSQGGSYGYTF. The CDR3 nucleotides read TGTGCCAGCAGTCAAGGAGGTAGCTATGGCTACACCTTC.

This clone was seen a few times. The V call is TRBV9, the J call TRBJ2-7, with TRBD1 matching 11 bases. Trimming at V came to 3 bases and at J to 2 bases, leaving 4 bases not matched to a gene. Germline CDR1 is SGDLS and CDR2 is YYNGEE. This CDR3 contains 15 residues. CDR3 bases: TGTGCCAGCAGCGCAGGACAGGGGGCCACCTACGAGCAGTACTTC. As protein: CASSAGQGATYEQYF.

The CDR3 reads CASSQDWGPNYGYTF. The CDR3 coding sequence is TGTGCCAGCAGCCAAGATTGGGGGCCCAACTATGGCTACACCTTC. This chain uses TRBV14 with TRBJ1-2, with a weak D call TRBD1 (6 bases). Trimming shortened V by 0 bases and J by 2 bases, and 10 bases separated the two germline ends. Germline V gene data show CDR1 as SGHDN and CDR2 as FVKESK. This CDR3 has 15 residues.

This chain connects TRBV6-5 to TRBJ1-1; D not resolved. Trimming removed 8 bases at V and 1 base at J, with 14 bases between. There are 14 residues in the CDR3. Germline V CDR1 and CDR2: MNHEY, SVGAGI. CDR3 region: CASGRLSSNTEAFF. The CDR3, as DNA: TGTGCCAGCGGGCGTCTAAGTTCGAACACTGAAGCTTTCTTT.

In its sample, this clone was seen a few times. The rearrangement joins TRBV7-2 to TRBJ2-1, with TRBD1 as a possible D gene (7 bases). CDR3 size: 13 residues. The V and J ends lost 0 bases and 14 bases respectively, with 14 bases between them. From germline, CDR1 is SGHTA and CDR2 FQGNSA. The CDR3 DNA sequence: TGTGCCAGCAGCTTAGCCGTCGACAGGGAGGAGTTCTTC. Protein: CASSLAVDREEFF.

This clone turned up a few times. The rearrangement joins TRBV30 to TRBJ1-2, with 7 bases that match TRBD1. V shed 4 bases, J shed 4 bases, and the junction held 0 bases outside the gene matches. This CDR3 region has 11 residues. The germline V gene encodes CDR1 GTSNPN and CDR2 SVGIG (reference sequence). Written as DNA, the CDR3 is TGTGCCTGGACAGGGGGCTATGGCTACACCTTC. It is translated as CAWTGGYGYTF.

The genes are TRBV5-1 and TRBJ2-5; 7 bases line up with TRBD2. The CDR3 is made up of 16 amino acids. V lost 4 bases to trimming and J lost 2 bases; unmatched junction nucleotides: 11. CDR1 SGHRS and CDR2 YFSETQ come from the germline V gene. The CDR3 nucleotides read TGCGCCAGCAGCCCTGCTCCGGGGGGAACGCAAGAGACCCAGTACTTC. It encodes CASSPAPGGTQETQYF.

V and J are TRBV13 and TRBJ1-2, with D tentatively TRBD1 (6 bases). This CDR3 has 13 amino acids. Trimming stripped 5 bases from V and 2 bases from J, with 9 bases between. The germline V gene encodes CDR1 PRHDT and CDR2 FYEKMQ (reference sequence). CDR3 region: CASSAGQNYGYTF. DNA of the CDR3: TGTGCCAGCAGCGCAGGACAGAACTATGGCTACACCTTC.

The V gene is TRBV10-3, the J gene TRBJ1-5; D is unclear. Trimming removed 0 bases at V and 0 bases at J, with 12 bases between. Germline-derived CDR1 and CDR2 are ENHRY and SYGVKD. The CDR3 is 17 residues long. The CDR3 sequence is CAISESRRNYSNQPQHF. Written as DNA, the CDR3 is TGTGCCATCAGTGAGTCCCGGCGGAATTATAGCAATCAGCCCCAGCATTTT.

The chain is built from TRBV7-2 and TRBJ1-2, with D hard to call. The CDR3 is 16 amino acids. Between the trimmed V and J ends, which lost 2 bases and 0 bases, there was a span of 13 bases. Germline values: CDR1 SGHTA, CDR2 FQGNSA. The CDR3 is CASSLTPPGTNYGYTF. The DNA of the CDR3 is TGTGCCAGCAGCTTAACCCCCCCGGGGACTAACTATGGCTACACCTTC.

The J gene is TRBJ2-7, the V gene TRBV4-3, with 10 bases aligning to TRBD1. V was clipped by 3 bases and J by 1 base; unmatched bases: 6. The CDR3 loop spans 16 amino acids. In germline, CDR1 is LGHNA, CDR2 YSLEER. CDR3 nucleotides: TGCGCCAGCAGCCACTACCGGGACAGGGGATCCTACGAGCAGTACTTC. Translation: CASSHYRDRGSYEQYF.

This clone was picked up a small number of times. CDR3 nucleotide sequence: TGCAGCATAAGGACAGGGACGGACACCGGGGAGCTGTTTTTT. Translated: CSIRTGTDTGELFF. The genes are TRBV29-1 and TRBJ2-2; 8 bases are a match to TRBD1. The germline V gene has CDR1 SQVTM and CDR2 ANQGSEA. The CDR3 is 14 residues long. J was trimmed by 3 bases and V by 8 bases; bases with no gene match: 8.

V and J are TRBV5-1 and TRBJ2-3; D is possibly TRBD2 (6 bases). CDR3 length: 16 amino acids. Trimming cost V 4 bases and J 6 bases, with 21 bases left between them. Germline V lookup: CDR1 SGHRS, CDR2 YFSETQ. As DNA, the CDR3 is TGCGCCAGCAGCGTTGGGACTCCAATCTCAGGCGATACGCAGTATTTT. Translating gives CASSVGTPISGDTQYF.

This clone was seen only a few times. The gene calls are TRBV18 and TRBJ1-3; maybe TRBD1 (5 bases). The germline CDR1 and CDR2 sequences are KGHSH and LQKENI. CDR3 size: 16 residues. Trimming removed 1 base from V and 0 bases from J, with 10 bases in between. CDR3 sequence reads: CASSPLPGNSGNTIYF. For the CDR3, the DNA is TGTGCCAGCTCACCACTACCAGGGAACTCTGGAAACACCATATATTTT.

This clone was detected only a few times. The gene calls are TRBV2 and TRBJ1-1; D is perhaps TRBD1 (5 bases). The CDR3 is made up of 14 amino acids. V was trimmed by 6 bases and J by 0 bases, leaving 11 bases between them. The V gene's germline CDR1 is SNHLY and CDR2 FYNNEI. CDR3 amino acids: CASRTRVMNTEAFF. Here the CDR3 DNA reads TGTGCCAGCAGGACCAGGGTAATGAACACTGAAGCTTTCTTT.

The chain uses TRBV29-1 and TRBJ1-2, with 7 bases that match TRBD1. V gave up 3 bases and J gave up 2 bases; unmatched junction bases: 3. The CDR3 spans 13 residues. Germline V gives CDR1 SQVTM, CDR2 ANQGSEA. This CDR3 reads CSVDADRNYGYTF. The CDR3 coding sequence is TGCAGCGTTGACGCGGACAGGAACTATGGCTACACCTTC. The full variable domain, its missing parts supplied by reference TRBV29-1 and TRBJ1-2, is SAVISQKPSRDICQRGTSLTIQCQVDSQVTMMFWYRQQPGQSLTLIATANQGSEATYESGFVIDKFPISRPNLTFSTLTVSNMSPEDSSIYLCSVDADRNYGYTFGSGTRLTVV.

In this sample, this clone turned up a few times. The chain has TRBV4-2 and TRBJ2-7; D may be TRBD1 (5 bases). V was pared by 0 bases and J by 0 bases, with 15 bases between. Germline V gives CDR1 LGHNA, CDR2 YNFKEQ. This CDR3 region has 17 residues. CDR3 sequence reads: CASSQDLRETVSYEQYF. The CDR3 nucleotides are TGTGCCAGCAGCCAAGATCTTCGCGAGACAGTCTCCTACGAGCAGTACTTC.

This clone was detected only once. The chain employs TRBV25-1 and TRBJ2-3; 9 bases agree with TRBD1. V was pared by 10 bases and J by 0 bases, with 11 bases of the junction left unmatched. From germline, CDR1 is MGHDK and CDR2 SYGVNS. The CDR3 is made up of 16 amino acids. The chain's CDR3 is CAILLRTGVSTDTQYF. Here the CDR3 DNA reads TGTGCCATCCTCTTAAGGACAGGGGTTAGCACAGATACGCAGTATTTT.

The chain has TRBV5-1 and TRBJ1-1; maybe TRBD1 (6 bases). The V end lost 1 base, the J end lost 0 bases, and 13 bases lay between the germline ends. CDR1 and CDR2 from the germline V gene are SGHRS and YFSETQ. The CDR3 runs 16 residues. Written as DNA, the CDR3 is TGCGCCAGCAGCTTGTCAACAGGGTCCATGAACACTGAAGCTTTCTTT. Its translation is CASSLSTGSMNTEAFF.